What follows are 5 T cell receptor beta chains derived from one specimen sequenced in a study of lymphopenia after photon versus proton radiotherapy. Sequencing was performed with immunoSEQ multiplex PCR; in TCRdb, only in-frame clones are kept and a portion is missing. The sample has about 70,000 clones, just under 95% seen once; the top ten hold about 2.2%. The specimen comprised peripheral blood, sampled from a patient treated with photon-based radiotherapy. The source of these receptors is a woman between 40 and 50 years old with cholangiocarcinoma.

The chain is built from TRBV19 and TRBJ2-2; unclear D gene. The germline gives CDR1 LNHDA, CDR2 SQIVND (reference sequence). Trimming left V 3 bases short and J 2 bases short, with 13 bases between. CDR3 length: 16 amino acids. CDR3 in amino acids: CASSIRSSFNTGELFF. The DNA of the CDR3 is TGTGCCAGTAGTATTAGGAGCAGCTTTAACACCGGGGAGCTGTTTTTT.

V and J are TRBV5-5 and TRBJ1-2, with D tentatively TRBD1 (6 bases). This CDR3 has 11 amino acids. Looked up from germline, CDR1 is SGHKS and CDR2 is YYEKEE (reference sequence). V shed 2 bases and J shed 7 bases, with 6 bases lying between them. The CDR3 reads CASSLGGGYTF. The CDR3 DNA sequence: TGTGCCAGCAGCTTAGGGGGTGGCTACACCTTC.

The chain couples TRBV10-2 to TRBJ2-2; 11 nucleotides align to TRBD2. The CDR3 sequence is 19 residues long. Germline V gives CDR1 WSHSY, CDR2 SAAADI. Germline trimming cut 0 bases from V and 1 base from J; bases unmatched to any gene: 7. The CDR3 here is CASSESDKGLAENTGELFF. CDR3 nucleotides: TGCGCCAGCAGTGAGTCGGATAAGGGACTAGCGGAGAACACCGGGGAGCTGTTTTTT.

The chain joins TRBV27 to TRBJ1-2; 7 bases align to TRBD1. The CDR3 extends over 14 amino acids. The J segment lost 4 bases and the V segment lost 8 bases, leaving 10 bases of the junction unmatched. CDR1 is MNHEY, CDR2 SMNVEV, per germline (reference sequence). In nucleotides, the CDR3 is TGTGCCAGCGGAACGACAGGGTTACCCTATGGCTACACCTTC. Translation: CASGTTGLPYGYTF.

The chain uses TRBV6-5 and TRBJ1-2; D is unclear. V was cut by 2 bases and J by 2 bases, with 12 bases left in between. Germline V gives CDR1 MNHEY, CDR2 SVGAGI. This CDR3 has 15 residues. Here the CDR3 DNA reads TGTGCCAGCAGTTACCGGTCGGGCGTAAACTATGGCTACACCTTC. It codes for CASSYRSGVNYGYTF.